Shown below are 31 T cell receptor beta chains from a single sample sequenced in a study of T cells after yellow fever vaccination. One entry per CDR3 protein, called by TCRdb with MiXCR from the 5' RACE reads. The data hold around 500,000 distinct CDR3 sequences, with around a fifth observed a single time. The sample in question was PBMCs, obtained approximately 22 days after the first yellow fever vaccination. The receptor source for this set is a man younger than 30 who received the YFV17D yellow fever vaccine.

The J gene is TRBJ1-1, the V gene TRBV6-2 or TRBV6-3; D unclear. The germline V and J ends were trimmed by 4 bases and 2 bases, with 14 bases remaining between them. The CDR3 runs 15 residues. From germline, CDR1 is MNHEY and CDR2 SVGEGT. In DNA form, the CDR3 reads TGTGCCAGCAGTTTCAAGACTATTATAAACACTGAAGCTTTCTTT. It encodes CASSFKTIINTEAFF.

This clonotype was detected a few times. The V gene is TRBV11-2, the J gene TRBJ2-5; 8 bases are shared with TRBD1. Germline lookup yields CDR1 SGHAT and CDR2 FQNNGV. V lost 3 bases to trimming and J lost 5 bases; unmatched junction nucleotides: 8. CDR3 length: 15 residues. CDR3 region: CASSFTGGMVETQYF. DNA for the CDR3: TGTGCCAGCAGCTTCACAGGGGGAATGGTCGAGACCCAGTACTTC.

The chain uses TRBV5-4 and TRBJ1-3; no firm D call. The CDR3 is made up of 14 amino acids. Trimming shortened V by 3 bases and J by 1 base, and 8 bases separated the two germline ends. Germline CDR1 is SGHNT and CDR2 is YYREEE (reference sequence). The DNA of the CDR3 is TGTGCCAGCAGCTCCTCGAGGTCTGGAAACACCATATATTTT. It codes for CASSSSRSGNTIYF.

This chain uses TRBV12-3 or TRBV12-4 with TRBJ2-5; D is perhaps TRBD1 (6 bases). The CDR3 sequence is 12 residues long. The germline V and J ends were trimmed by 8 bases and 5 bases, with 12 bases remaining between them. The DNA for the CDR3 is TGTGCCAGCGGGAGTGGGGGCGAGACCCAGTACTTC. Translation: CASGSGGETQYF.

The sample holds a few counts of this clonotype. CDR3 bases: TGTGCCAGCAGTTTGGCAGGCTTCCCAGACCTCGAGCAGTACTTC. Its translation is CASSLAGFPDLEQYF. The rearrangement joins TRBV27 to TRBJ2-7, with D uncertain. CDR3 length equals 15 residues. V was cut by 3 bases and J by 6 bases, with 18 bases left in between. CDR1 and CDR2 (germline): MNHEY, SMNVEV (reference sequence).

This clonotype was counted between two and nine times. The J gene is TRBJ2-5, the V gene TRBV11-2; D gene ambiguous. CDR3 length: 11 amino acids. Trimming cost V 4 bases and J 7 bases, with 7 bases left between them. Germline V gene sequence: CDR1 SGHAT, CDR2 FQNNGV. CDR3 DNA sequence: TGTGCCAGCAGCTCCCGCCGGACCCAGTACTTC. Translated: CASSSRRTQYF.

The V call is TRBV19, the J call TRBJ1-4; D call uncertain. Germline lookup yields CDR1 LNHDA and CDR2 SQIVND (reference sequence). V was pared by 1 base and J by 0 bases, with 6 bases between. CDR3 size: 15 residues. The CDR3 here is CASSIAVTTNEKLFF. CDR3 sequence (DNA): TGTGCCAGTAGTATAGCGGTGACAACTAATGAAAAACTGTTTTTT.

This chain joins TRBV7-2 and TRBJ2-3; 8 bases line up with TRBD2. Germline V gives CDR1 SGHTA, CDR2 FQGNSA. The CDR3 is 14 residues long. V shed 7 bases, J shed 6 bases, and the junction held 9 bases outside the gene matches. CDR3 sequence reads: CASKRRGAGDTQYF. The CDR3 DNA reads TGTGCCAGCAAAAGGCGGGGGGCGGGGGATACGCAGTATTTT.

This clonotype was counted between two and nine times. The rearrangement links TRBV4-1 to TRBJ1-6, with TRBD1 matching over 7 bases. The germline V gene encodes CDR1 MGHRA and CDR2 YSYEKL. This CDR3 spans 18 amino acids. V shed 0 bases, J shed 0 bases, and the junction held 5 bases outside the gene matches. In nucleotides, the CDR3 is TGCGCCAGCAGCCAAGATGAGGGACAGAGCTCCTATAATTCACCCCTCCACTTT. Translated, it gives CASSQDEGQSSYNSPLHF.

This chain uses TRBV4-2 with TRBJ2-3; 8 bases are a match to TRBD1. This CDR3 has 16 amino acids. The germline V gene has CDR1 LGHNA and CDR2 YNFKEQ. J was trimmed by 0 bases and V by 5 bases; bases with no gene match: 7. CDR3 sequence: CASSIPRTGSTDTQYF. The CDR3 nucleotides are TGTGCCAGCAGCATACCCCGGACAGGGAGCACAGATACGCAGTATTTT.

This clonotype appeared a few times. The V and J genes are TRBV7-9 and TRBJ1-4, with D unclear. This CDR3 region has 14 residues. Germline CDR1 SEHNR, CDR2 FQNEAQ (reference sequence). Trimming removed 1 base from V and 10 bases from J, with 13 bases in between. The CDR3 DNA reads as TGTGCCAGCAGCTTAGATCCAAGGGCCATAAAACTGTTTTTT. It yields the protein CASSLDPRAIKLFF. Using reference TRBV7-9 and TRBJ1-4 for the parts outside the CDR3, the full variable domain is DTGVSQNPRHKITKRGQNVTFRCDPISEHNRLYWYRQTLGQGPEFLTYFQNEAQLEKSRLLSDRFSAERPKGSFSTLEIQRTEQGDSAMYLCASSLDPRAIKLFFGSGTQLSVL.

This clonotype has more than one count but fewer than ten. This chain links TRBV7-8 with TRBJ2-2, with a possible D match to TRBD2 (6 bases). The germline V gene encodes CDR1 SGHVS and CDR2 FQNEAQ. The V end was cut by 2 bases, the J end by 1 base, with 14 bases between. This CDR3 contains 17 residues. The CDR3 spells CASSLSGSGLNTGELFF. CDR3 DNA sequence: TGTGCCAGCAGCTTAAGTGGTAGCGGATTGAACACCGGGGAGCTGTTTTTT.

The rearrangement links TRBV4-2 to TRBJ2-3; the D is unclear. Deletions cut 4 bases from V and 4 bases from J, with 12 bases between. The CDR3 has 14 amino acids. The germline V gene encodes CDR1 LGHNA and CDR2 YNFKEQ. DNA of the CDR3: TGTGCCAGCAGCCTCCGGTCACACGCAGATACGCAGTATTTT. Its protein product is CASSLRSHADTQYF.

This clonotype was seen ten or more times. CDR3 sequence reads: CAIKEARAAGELFF. CDR3 DNA sequence: TGTGCCATCAAGGAGGCCAGGGCGGCCGGGGAGCTGTTTTTT. The chain combines TRBV10-3 with TRBJ2-2; D assignment may be TRBD1 or TRBD2 (5 bases each). Germline V gene data show CDR1 as ENHRY and CDR2 as SYGVKD. V was shortened by 7 bases and J by 6 bases, with 15 bases between the two germline ends. The CDR3 is 14 amino acids.

This clonotype has more than one count but fewer than ten. The J gene is TRBJ2-1, the V gene TRBV9, with D possibly matching TRBD2 (6 bases). Germline V CDR1 and CDR2: SGDLS, YYNGEE. This CDR3 contains 15 residues. The V end was cut by 0 bases, the J end by 2 bases, with 9 bases between. The CDR3 region is CASSVVEGTYNEQFF. In DNA form, the CDR3 reads TGTGCCAGCAGCGTAGTGGAGGGTACCTACAATGAGCAGTTCTTC.

The CDR3: CASSRAGTSTYNEQFF. CDR3 coding DNA: TGTGCCAGCAGTCGGGCCGGGACTTCCACCTACAATGAGCAGTTCTTC. The rearrangement uses TRBV6-4 and TRBJ2-1; a weak D match, TRBD2 (6 bases). Germline V lookup: CDR1 MRHNA, CDR2 SNTAGT. The CDR3 has 16 amino acids. Trimming shortened V by 5 bases and J by 2 bases, and 16 bases separated the two germline ends.

The chain combines TRBV7-9 with TRBJ2-1; D is unresolved. V shed 0 bases and J shed 6 bases, with 9 bases lying between them. Per germline, CDR1 SEHNR and CDR2 FQNEAQ (reference sequence). The CDR3 is 14 residues long. The CDR3 region has the DNA TGTGCCAGCAGCTTAGCGTACGGCCCCAATGAGCAGTTCTTC. As protein: CASSLAYGPNEQFF.

This clonotype came up many times. The CDR3 nucleotides read TGTGCCAGCAGCTTGACAGGGGGCTATGGCTACACCTTC. Amino acid sequence: CASSLTGGYGYTF. The chain employs TRBV27 and TRBJ1-2; 9 bases map to TRBD1. With V trimmed by 6 bases and J by 4 bases, 3 bases remained unmatched. Germline loops: CDR1 MNHEY, CDR2 SMNVEV (reference sequence). The CDR3 runs to 13 residues.

This clonotype was counted between two and nine times. V gene TRBV12-3 or TRBV12-4 combines with J gene TRBJ2-7; the D gene could be TRBD1 or TRBD2 (5 bases each). The V end lost 6 bases, the J end lost 5 bases, and 14 bases lay between the germline ends. The CDR3 extends over 13 amino acids. The CDR3 DNA sequence: TGTGCCAGCAGCCCTGGGACGGTCAACGAGCAGTACTTC. Translating gives CASSPGTVNEQYF.

This chain uses TRBV12-3 or TRBV12-4 with TRBJ2-2; no clear D gene. This CDR3 has 12 amino acids. The V end lost 2 bases, the J end lost 3 bases, and 1 base lay between the germline ends. The CDR3 DNA reads as TGTGCCAGCAGTTTACACACCGGGGAGCTGTTTTTT. Its protein is CASSLHTGELFF.

This clonotype has only a few counts. The chain employs TRBV7-3 and TRBJ1-1; D is uncertain. The CDR3 is made up of 13 amino acids. Trimming left V 1 base short and J 4 bases short, with 7 bases between. Germline CDR1 is SGHTA and CDR2 is FQGTGA. The CDR3 DNA follows: TGTGCCAGCAGCTTAATTGTAGGCACTGAAGCTTTCTTT. Translating it yields CASSLIVGTEAFF.

The CDR3 coding sequence is TGTGCCACCGACAGGGGGTCTCAAAATTCACCCCTCCACTTT. The encoded protein is CATDRGSQNSPLHF. The genes are TRBV6-2 or TRBV6-3 and TRBJ1-6; TRBD1 matches at 9 bases. The CDR3 extends over 14 amino acids. Germline trimming cut 10 bases from V and 7 bases from J; bases unmatched to any gene: 8. Germline lookup yields CDR1 MNHEY and CDR2 SVGEGT.

This clonotype was detected a few times. The rearrangement joins TRBV24-1 to TRBJ2-5, with 8 bases lining up with TRBD1. V trimming: 4 bases; J trimming: 5 bases; junction bases outside the gene matches: 8. Germline V gene sequence: CDR1 KGHDR, CDR2 SFDVKD. This CDR3 spans 15 amino acids. The CDR3 nucleotides read TGTGCCACCAGTGAAACAGGGGGGAGTGGGGAGACCCAGTACTTC. Translation gives CATSETGGSGETQYF.

The chain carries TRBV15 and TRBJ2-5; 11 bases map to TRBD2. CDR1 and CDR2 from the germline V gene are LNHNV and YYDKDF (reference sequence). The CDR3 runs 17 residues. The V gene end was trimmed by 4 bases and the J gene end by 5 bases; junction bases not matched to a gene: 12. Here the CDR3 DNA reads TGTGCCACCAGCACCTACACTAGCGGGGGTTCACAGGAGACCCAGTACTTC. It is translated as CATSTYTSGGSQETQYF.

This clonotype was observed a few times. The genes are TRBV4-2 and TRBJ2-7; tentatively, D is TRBD2 (6 bases). V lost 1 base to trimming and J lost 2 bases, with 12 bases between them. CDR1 and CDR2 from the germline V gene are LGHNA and YNFKEQ. There are 15 residues in the CDR3. The CDR3 region has the DNA TGTGCCAGCAGCCAAGGGCGGGGAACCACCTACGAGCAGTACTTC. Amino acid sequence: CASSQGRGTTYEQYF.

This rearrangement joins TRBV20-1 to TRBJ2-7; D perhaps matches TRBD1 (5 bases). The CDR3 runs to 13 residues. CDR1 DFQATT and CDR2 SNEGSKA come from the germline V gene (reference sequence). With 1 base removed from V and 3 bases from J, the gap between germline ends came to 10 bases. CDR3 bases: TGCAGTGCTAGAGGGGGCGCCTACTACGAGCAGTACTTC. Protein sequence: CSARGGAYYEQYF.

V is TRBV13 and J is TRBJ2-1, with TRBD2 matching over 12 bases. In germline, CDR1 is PRHDT, CDR2 FYEKMQ (reference sequence). J gave up 2 bases and V 5 bases, and 4 bases lay outside the gene matches. CDR3 length equals 16 residues. CDR3 loop: CASSERTSGAYNEQFF. The CDR3 coding sequence is TGTGCCAGCAGCGAGCGGACTAGCGGGGCCTACAATGAGCAGTTCTTC.

The rearrangement links TRBV25-1 to TRBJ1-1, with TRBD1 as a possible D gene (5 bases). The CDR3 covers 16 residues. Trimming cost V 8 bases and J 0 bases, with 19 bases left between them. Germline lookup yields CDR1 MGHDK and CDR2 SYGVNS. CDR3 loop: CASGPGLLFMNTEAFF. The CDR3, as DNA: TGTGCCAGCGGCCCGGGGCTCCTCTTCATGAACACTGAAGCTTTCTTT.

In this sample, this clonotype turned up a few times. V and J are TRBV12-3 or TRBV12-4 and TRBJ2-2; D is ambiguous. The ends were cut back, 6 bases at V and 8 bases at J, with 10 bases in the middle. The CDR3 extends over 12 amino acids. The DNA of the CDR3 is TGTGCCAGCAGCGAAATGCGGGGGGAGCTGTTTTTT. As protein: CASSEMRGELFF.

A single count supports this clonotype. This chain joins TRBV27 and TRBJ2-3; D might be TRBD1 (6 bases). Germline assignment: CDR1 MNHEY and CDR2 SMNVEV (reference sequence). The germline V and J ends were trimmed by 3 bases and 8 bases, with 12 bases remaining between them. This CDR3 spans 13 amino acids. Here the CDR3 DNA reads TGTGCCAGCAGTTTCTACAGGGATAGTACGCAGTATTTT. Its translation is CASSFYRDSTQYF.

The chain has TRBV2 and TRBJ2-5; D perhaps matches TRBD2 (6 bases). Germline V CDR1 and CDR2: SNHLY, FYNNEI. Trimming pared 6 bases from V and 0 bases from J, leaving 17 bases between. The CDR3 extends over 16 amino acids. The CDR3 coding sequence is TGTGCCAGCAGCCAATCCCACGGGGAGGACCAAGAGACCCAGTACTTC. Translation gives CASSQSHGEDQETQYF.